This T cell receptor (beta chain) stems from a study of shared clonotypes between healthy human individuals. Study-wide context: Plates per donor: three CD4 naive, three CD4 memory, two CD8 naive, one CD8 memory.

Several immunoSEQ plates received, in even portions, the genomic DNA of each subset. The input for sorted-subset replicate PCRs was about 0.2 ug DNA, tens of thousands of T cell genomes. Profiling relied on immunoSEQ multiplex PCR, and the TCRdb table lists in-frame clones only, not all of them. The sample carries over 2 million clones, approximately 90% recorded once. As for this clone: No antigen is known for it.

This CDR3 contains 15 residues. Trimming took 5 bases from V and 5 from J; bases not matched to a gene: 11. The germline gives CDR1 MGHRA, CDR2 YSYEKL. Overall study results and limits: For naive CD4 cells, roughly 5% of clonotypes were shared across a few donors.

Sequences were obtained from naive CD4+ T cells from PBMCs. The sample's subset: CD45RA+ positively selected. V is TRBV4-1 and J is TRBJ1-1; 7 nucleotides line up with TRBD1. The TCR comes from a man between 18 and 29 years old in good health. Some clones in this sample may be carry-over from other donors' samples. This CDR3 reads CASSSSDRVGTEAFF. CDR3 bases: TGCGCCAGCAGCTCATCCGACAGGGTGGGAACTGAAGCTTTCTTT.